The 19 T cell receptor beta chains presented below share a single source sample, sequenced in a study of molecular identifiers for immune sequencing clone quantification. TCRdb redid the calling of the PCR reads with MiXCR, one entry per CDR3 protein. The repertoire holds over 600,000 distinct CDR3 sequences, with nearly 20% as singletons. The sequenced sample was naive CD8+ T cells from blood, with Jurkat cell RNA spiked in. Described subset: FACS-sorted CD8+CD4-CCR7+CD45RA+ naive T cells. Receptor source: a human donor in good health. Some libraries in this study had Jurkat cell RNA spiked in.

The chain links TRBV7-2 to TRBJ2-6; D remains ambiguous. The CDR3 covers 19 residues. V lost 2 bases, J lost 0 bases, and 17 bases lay in between. Germline V gives CDR1 SGHTA, CDR2 FQGNSA. DNA of the CDR3: TGTGCCAGCAGCTTATTCTGGGAAAAGGCCCTCTCTGGGGCCAACGTCCTGACTTTC. Protein product: CASSLFWEKALSGANVLTF.

With respect to this clonotype: A much larger clone differs from this one at a single base, so this may be a read error. The V call is TRBV28, the J call TRBJ2-7, with a tentative D call TRBD1 (7 bases). Trimming left V 8 bases short and J 5 bases short, with 19 bases between. CDR3 length equals 14 residues. CDR1 and CDR2 (germline): MDHEN, SYDVKM. The CDR3 sequence is CASWYRGGTNEQYF. CDR3 DNA sequence: TGTGCCAGCTGGTACAGGGGAGGTACGAACGAGCAGTACTTC.

The sample holds many counts of this clonotype. The chain is built from TRBV7-9 and TRBJ1-1; D may be TRBD1 (5 bases). Germline lookup yields CDR1 SEHNR and CDR2 FQNEAQ (reference sequence). Trimming took off 5 bases at V and 6 bases at J, with 19 bases between the two ends. CDR3 length equals 15 residues. CDR3 DNA sequence: TGTGCCAGCAGCCATAATAGCGGGGCCCGGGCTGAAGCTTTCTTT. Amino acid sequence: CASSHNSGARAEAFF. Variable domain in full (rest from reference TRBV7-9 and TRBJ1-1): DTGVSQNPRHKITKRGQNVTFRCDPISEHNRLYWYRQTLGQGPEFLTYFQNEAQLEKSRLLSDRFSAERPKGSFSTLEIQRTEQGDSAMYLCASSHNSGARAEAFFGQGTRLTVV.

This clonotype has a handful of counts. CDR3 protein: CSVEETESYEQYF. The CDR3 DNA is TGCAGCGTTGAAGAAACAGAATCCTACGAGCAGTACTTC. The V gene is TRBV29-1, the J gene TRBJ2-7; D unresolved. The germline V gene has CDR1 SQVTM and CDR2 ANQGSEA. With 0 bases removed from V and 1 base from J, the gap between germline ends came to 7 bases. The CDR3 totals 13 residues.

This clonotype was counted many times. The rearrangement joins TRBV2 to TRBJ2-3, with D perhaps TRBD2 (6 bases). The length of the CDR3 is 12 residues. Germline-derived CDR1 and CDR2 are SNHLY and FYNNEI. Trimming shortened V by 8 bases and J by 4 bases, and 10 bases separated the two germline ends. The CDR3 reads CASGTFADTQYF. The CDR3 nucleotides are TGTGCCAGCGGGACTTTCGCAGATACGCAGTATTTT.

Only a few counts were recorded for this clonotype. The chain joins TRBV9 to TRBJ2-3, with 7 bases that match TRBD2. Germline V lookup: CDR1 SGDLS, CDR2 YYNGEE. J lost 2 bases, V lost 0 bases, and 6 bases had no gene match. The CDR3 is 16 residues long. CDR3 coding DNA: TGTGCCAGCAGCGTAGATACGCTAGCGGTCACAGATACGCAGTATTTT. Amino acids: CASSVDTLAVTDTQYF. Filled out from reference TRBV9 and TRBJ2-3, the complete variable domain reads DSGVTQTPKHLITATGQRVTLRCSPRSGDLSVYWYQQSLDQGLQFLIQYYNGEERAKGNILERFSAQQFPDLHSELNLSSLELGDSALYFCASSVDTLAVTDTQYFGPGTRLTVL.

A remark on this clonotype: With a much larger clone just one base away, this may be a read error. This chain joins TRBV20-1 and TRBJ1-6; TRBD1 is a possible D gene (5 bases). CDR3 length equals 15 residues. Trimming took off 5 bases at V and 7 bases at J, with 18 bases between the two ends. From germline, CDR1 is DFQATT and CDR2 SNEGSKA (reference sequence). The CDR3 sequence: CSADPLREKNSPLHF. CDR3 coding DNA: TGCAGTGCTGATCCCCTCAGGGAAAAAAATTCACCCCTCCACTTT.

This clonotype was counted at least ten times. The chain recombines TRBV6-6 with TRBJ2-3; 14 bases agree with TRBD2. With 2 bases clipped from V and 3 bases from J, the junction kept 13 bases outside the gene matches. This CDR3 comprises 20 residues. Germline V gene sequence: CDR1 MNHNY, CDR2 SVGAGI (reference sequence). The CDR3 sequence is CASSYMIAGTSGGVTDTQYF. The CDR3 DNA reads as TGTGCCAGCAGTTACATGATAGCCGGGACTAGCGGGGGAGTAACAGATACGCAGTATTTT.

This clonotype occurred once. The rearrangement joins TRBV12-3 or TRBV12-4 to TRBJ2-1, with D perhaps being TRBD1 or TRBD2 (7 bases each). CDR3 length: 18 residues. V lost 7 bases to trimming and J lost 7 bases, with 29 bases between them. The CDR3 nucleotides are TGTGCCAGCACTTCCGGGGGGTTGGGTCAGGGGGTATGGAATGAGCAGTTCTTC. Translation gives CASTSGGLGQGVWNEQFF.

V and J are TRBV4-3 and TRBJ1-2, with TRBD1 matching over 7 bases. Germline values: CDR1 LGHNA, CDR2 YSLEER. This CDR3 spans 15 amino acids. The V gene end was trimmed by 4 bases and the J gene end by 4 bases; junction bases not matched to a gene: 9. CDR3 loop: CASSRETGYSYGYTF. CDR3 DNA: TGCGCCAGCAGCCGAGAGACAGGGTATAGCTATGGCTACACCTTC.

This clonotype was observed a single time. This may be a read error: a much more frequent sequence differs by one nucleotide. The CDR3 does not end in the conserved phenylalanine or tryptophan, so this is likely a read error. The J gene is TRBJ2-3, the V gene TRBV5-5; 8 nucleotides agree with TRBD2. CDR3 length equals 19 residues. Trimming cost V 1 base and J 1 base; bases outside gene matches: 14. Germline loops: CDR1 SGHKS, CDR2 YYEKEE (reference sequence). The CDR3 DNA reads as TGTGCCAGCAGCTTGTTTTGGAGCGGGAGTTCAGCTGGCACAGATACGCAGTATCTT. Its translation: CASSLFWSGSSAGTDTQYL.

A note on this clonotype: A much larger clone is a single base away; this may be a read error. This chain joins TRBV19 and TRBJ2-5; TRBD2 is a possible D gene (5 bases). The CDR3 is 15 amino acids. Trimming removed 6 bases at V and 2 bases at J, with 16 bases between. Germline CDR1 is LNHDA and CDR2 is SQIVND (reference sequence). The CDR3 is CASSSPLAPQETQYF. CDR3 coding DNA: TGTGCCAGTAGCAGCCCCCTAGCTCCTCAAGAGACCCAGTACTTC.

Only a few counts were recorded for this clonotype. The V gene is TRBV4-3, the J gene TRBJ1-2, with TRBD1 as a possible D gene (5 bases). Per the germline V gene, CDR1 is LGHNA and CDR2 is YSLEER. This CDR3 region has 16 residues. V shed 1 base and J shed 4 bases, with 16 bases lying between them. CDR3 sequence reads: CASSQAWDGAAYGYTF. The CDR3 DNA reads as TGCGCCAGCAGCCAAGCGTGGGATGGGGCTGCCTATGGCTACACCTTC.

This clonotype has ten or more counts. CDR3 DNA sequence: TGTGCCAGCAGCCAAGATAATGGGGGGGCGGGGGAGACCCAGTACTTC. Translating gives CASSQDNGGAGETQYF. The rearrangement uses TRBV4-2 and TRBJ2-5, with D possibly TRBD2 on 7 matching bases. CDR1 and CDR2 from the germline V gene are LGHNA and YNFKEQ. V was pared by 0 bases and J by 5 bases, with 16 bases between. The CDR3 sequence is 16 residues long.

This clonotype was recorded many times. Here the CDR3 reads CASSPGLVMNTGELFF. Here the CDR3 DNA reads TGTGCCAGCAGCCCAGGACTAGTTATGAACACCGGGGAGCTGTTTTTT. The gene calls are TRBV7-3 and TRBJ2-2, with 7 bases matching TRBD2. CDR1 and CDR2 (germline): SGHTA, FQGTGA. The CDR3 loop spans 16 amino acids. Trimming at V came to 5 bases and at J to 1 base, leaving 7 bases not matched to a gene.

This clonotype was recorded many times. The V and J genes are TRBV27 and TRBJ2-6, with D possibly TRBD2 on 6 matching bases. Germline CDR1 reads MNHEY; CDR2 reads SMNVEV (reference sequence). The CDR3 is 17 residues long. V was cut by 6 bases and J by 2 bases, with 17 bases left in between. CDR3 nucleotides: TGTGCCAGCAGCCCGCGGGACCCCGTTGCTGGGGCCAACGTCCTGACTTTC. Its protein product is CASSPRDPVAGANVLTF.

At least ten counts were recorded for this clonotype. The chain couples TRBV24-1 to TRBJ2-5; tentatively, D is TRBD1 (7 bases). Germline loops: CDR1 KGHDR, CDR2 SFDVKD. The ends were cut back, 0 bases at V and 2 bases at J, with 12 bases in the middle. This CDR3 comprises 16 residues. The CDR3 reads CATSDLPRDRQETQYF. The CDR3 region has the DNA TGTGCCACCAGTGATTTGCCGCGGGACAGACAAGAGACCCAGTACTTC.

This clonotype has a count of ten or more. Germline and junction disagree at one end, which may indicate a read error. J is TRBJ1-4 and V is TRBV7-7, with D possibly matching TRBD1 (5 bases). In germline, CDR1 is SSHAT, CDR2 FNYEAQ (reference sequence). CDR3 length: 15 residues. CDR3 region: CASSLSQGRLEKLFF. Written as DNA, the CDR3 is TGTGCTAGCAGCTTATCCCAGGGACGTTTAGAAAAACTGTTTTTT.

Ten or more counts support this clonotype. This chain links TRBV4-2 with TRBJ2-5; 9 bases agree with TRBD1. Germline V gives CDR1 LGHNA, CDR2 YNFKEQ. With V trimmed by 4 bases and J by 0 bases, 6 bases remained unmatched. CDR3 size: 16 residues. The CDR3 loop reads CASSRFRQGDQETQYF. CDR3 nucleotides: TGTGCCAGCAGCCGTTTCCGACAGGGGGACCAAGAGACCCAGTACTTC.